The text below deals with one TCR beta chain. The record originates from a study of shared clonotypes between healthy human individuals. V trimming: 2 bases; J trimming: 4 bases; junction bases outside the gene matches: 3. This CDR3 contains 15 residues. Germline CDR1 and CDR2: MNHEY and SVGAGI. The table came from immunoSEQ multiplex PCR; TCRdb's copy has only in-frame clones and leaves some out. The sample lists about 490,000 clones, approximately 80% occurring once. The TCR sequence derives from a middle-aged woman in good health. Some clones in this sample may be carry-over from other donors' samples. V and J are TRBV6-5 and TRBJ2-3, with 10 nucleotides matching TRBD2. The sequenced material came from PBMCs. CDR3 sequence (DNA): TGTGCCAGCAGTTACAGCGGGAGGGTCGCAGATACGCAGTATTTT. Translation: CASSYSGRVADTQYF.